This TCR beta chain is drawn from a study of neoadjuvant anti-PD-1 for oral cavity cancer. Study as a whole: Around day 43, patients without progression received a fourth nivolumab dose before surgery.

Notes on the study in general: Non-responders to neoadjuvant nivolumab had significantly more clonal PBMC T cells than responders.

Assay used: immunoSEQ multiplex PCR; TCRdb lists only in-frame clones, some missing. The table includes tens of thousands of clones, about 86% detected once. The J segment lost 7 bases and the V segment lost 5 bases, leaving 9 bases of the junction unmatched. The CDR3 runs to 15 residues. CDR1 and CDR2 from the germline V gene are SNHLY and FYNNEI. Regarding this clone: Its antigen is as yet unknown.

Time point described: after neoadjuvant nivolumab, at surgical resection. The receptor's source is a person aged 40-85 years with oral cavity squamous cell carcinoma. The chain couples TRBV2 to TRBJ2-7; 12 bases map to TRBD1. Sequencing used PBMCs, obtained after nivolumab (anti-PD-1) treatment. The CDR3 DNA follows: TGTGCCAGCAGTTGGTCCGGGACAGGGGGCGGTGAGCAGTACTTC. Its translation is CASSWSGTGGGEQYF.